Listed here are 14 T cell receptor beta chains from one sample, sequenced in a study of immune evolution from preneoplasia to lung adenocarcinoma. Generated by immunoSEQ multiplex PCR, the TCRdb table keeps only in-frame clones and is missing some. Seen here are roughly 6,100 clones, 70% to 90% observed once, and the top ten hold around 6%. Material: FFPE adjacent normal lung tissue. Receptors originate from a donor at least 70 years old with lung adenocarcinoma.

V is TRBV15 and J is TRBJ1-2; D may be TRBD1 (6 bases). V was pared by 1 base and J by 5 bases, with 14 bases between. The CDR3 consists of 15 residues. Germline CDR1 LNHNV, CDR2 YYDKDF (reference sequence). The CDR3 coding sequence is TGTGCCACCAGCAGAGCCCGGACAGATACTTATGGCTACACCTTC. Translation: CATSRARTDTYGYTF.

The CDR3 sequence: CASSSSGSSYNEQFF. CDR3 sequence (DNA): TGCGCCAGCAGCTCAAGCGGGAGTTCCTACAATGAGCAGTTCTTC. This chain joins TRBV4-1 and TRBJ2-1; 8 nucleotides line up with TRBD2. This CDR3 has 15 residues. Per germline, CDR1 MGHRA and CDR2 YSYEKL. With 5 bases clipped from V and 1 base from J, the junction kept 4 bases outside the gene matches.

The CDR3 spells CASKRGAENEQFF. DNA for the CDR3: TGTGCCAGCAAGCGGGGCGCAGAAAATGAGCAGTTCTTC. The chain joins TRBV7-9 to TRBJ2-1; TRBD2 aligns across 7 bases. The CDR3 is made up of 13 amino acids. J lost 7 bases, V lost 7 bases, and 7 bases had no gene match. Germline V gene lookup returns CDR1 SEHNR and CDR2 FQNEAQ (reference sequence).

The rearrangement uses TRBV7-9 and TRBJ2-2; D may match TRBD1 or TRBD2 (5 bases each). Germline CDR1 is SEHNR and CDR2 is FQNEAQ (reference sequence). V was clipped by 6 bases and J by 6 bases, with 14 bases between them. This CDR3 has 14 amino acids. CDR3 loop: CASSEGSGSGELFF. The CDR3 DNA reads TGTGCCAGCAGTGAGGGCTCAGGGTCCGGGGAGCTGTTTTTT.

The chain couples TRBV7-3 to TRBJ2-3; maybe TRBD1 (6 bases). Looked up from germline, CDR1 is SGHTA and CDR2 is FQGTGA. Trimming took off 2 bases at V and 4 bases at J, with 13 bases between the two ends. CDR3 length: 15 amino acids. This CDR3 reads CASSLLGASPDTQYF. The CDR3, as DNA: TGTGCCAGCAGCTTACTGGGGGCTAGCCCAGATACGCAGTATTTT. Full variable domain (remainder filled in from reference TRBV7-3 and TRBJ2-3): GAGVSQTPSNKVTEKGKYVELRCDPISGHTALYWYRQSLGQGPEFLIYFQGTGAADDSGLPNDRFFAVRPEGSVSTLKIQRTERGDSAVYLCASSLLGASPDTQYFGPGTRLTVL.

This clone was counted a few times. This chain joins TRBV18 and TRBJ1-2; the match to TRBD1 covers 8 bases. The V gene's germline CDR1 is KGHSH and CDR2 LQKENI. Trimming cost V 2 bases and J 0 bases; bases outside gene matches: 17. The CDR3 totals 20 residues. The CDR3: CASSPVRLTSGGAPNYGYTF. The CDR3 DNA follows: TGTGCCAGCTCACCAGTTCGCCTAACCTCAGGGGGCGCACCTAACTATGGCTACACCTTC.

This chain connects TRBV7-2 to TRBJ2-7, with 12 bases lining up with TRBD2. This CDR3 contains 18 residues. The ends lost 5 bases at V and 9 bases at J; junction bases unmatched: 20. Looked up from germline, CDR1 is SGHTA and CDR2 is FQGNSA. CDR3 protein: CASSLASGRGGSGFGQYF. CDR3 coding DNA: TGTGCCAGCAGCCTTGCTAGCGGGAGGGGGGGGTCCGGATTTGGGCAGTACTTC.

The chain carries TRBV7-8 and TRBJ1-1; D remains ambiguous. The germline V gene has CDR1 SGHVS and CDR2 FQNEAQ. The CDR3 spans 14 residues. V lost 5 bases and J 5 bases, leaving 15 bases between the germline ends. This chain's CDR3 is CASSTDSPGTEAFF. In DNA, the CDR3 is TGTGCCAGCAGCACCGATTCCCCGGGAACTGAAGCTTTCTTT.

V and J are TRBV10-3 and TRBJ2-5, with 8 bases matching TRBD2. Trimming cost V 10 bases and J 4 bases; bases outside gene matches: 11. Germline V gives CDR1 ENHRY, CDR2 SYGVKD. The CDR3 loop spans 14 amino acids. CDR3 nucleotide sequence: TGTGCCACCAGGCCCAGCGGGAGTCGAGAGACCCAGTACTTC. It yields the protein CATRPSGSRETQYF.

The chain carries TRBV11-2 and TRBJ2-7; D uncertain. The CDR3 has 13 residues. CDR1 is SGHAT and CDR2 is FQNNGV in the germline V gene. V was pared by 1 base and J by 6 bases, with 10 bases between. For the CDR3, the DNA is TGTGCCAGCAGCTTAGGGCTAGTACGCGAGCAGTACTTC. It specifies CASSLGLVREQYF.

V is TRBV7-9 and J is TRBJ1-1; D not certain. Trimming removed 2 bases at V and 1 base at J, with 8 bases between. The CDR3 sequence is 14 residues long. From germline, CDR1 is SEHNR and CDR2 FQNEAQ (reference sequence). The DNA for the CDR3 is TGTGCCAGCAGCTTACTTATTGGGAACACTGAAGCTTTCTTT. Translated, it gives CASSLLIGNTEAFF.

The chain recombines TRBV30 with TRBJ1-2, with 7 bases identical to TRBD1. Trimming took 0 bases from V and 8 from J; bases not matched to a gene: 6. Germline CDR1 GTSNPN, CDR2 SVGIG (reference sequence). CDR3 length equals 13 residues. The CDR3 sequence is CAWSVRGPGGYTF. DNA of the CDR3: TGTGCCTGGAGTGTTAGGGGGCCAGGGGGCTACACCTTC.

The CDR3 DNA reads as TGCGCCAGCAGCCAAGATGTAGCGGGAGGCGCATTTCTCGGTGGCTACACCTTC. Protein: CASSQDVAGGAFLGGYTF. The chain has TRBV4-3 and TRBJ1-2; D unresolved. V lost 0 bases, J lost 7 bases, and 24 bases lay in between. Germline values: CDR1 LGHNA, CDR2 YSLEER. The CDR3 loop spans 18 amino acids.

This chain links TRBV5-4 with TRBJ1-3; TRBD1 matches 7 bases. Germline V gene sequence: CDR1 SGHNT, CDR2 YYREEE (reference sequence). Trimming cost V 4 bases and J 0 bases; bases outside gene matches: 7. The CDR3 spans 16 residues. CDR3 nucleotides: TGTGCCAGCAGCCCTGAACAGGGGATCTCTGGAAACACCATATATTTT. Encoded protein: CASSPEQGISGNTIYF. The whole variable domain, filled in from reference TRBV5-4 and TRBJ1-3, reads ETGVTQSPTHLIKTRGQQVTLRCSSQSGHNTVSWYQQALGQGPQFIFQYYREEENGRGNFPPRFSGLQFPNYSSELNVNALELDDSALYLCASSPEQGISGNTIYFGEGSWLTVV.